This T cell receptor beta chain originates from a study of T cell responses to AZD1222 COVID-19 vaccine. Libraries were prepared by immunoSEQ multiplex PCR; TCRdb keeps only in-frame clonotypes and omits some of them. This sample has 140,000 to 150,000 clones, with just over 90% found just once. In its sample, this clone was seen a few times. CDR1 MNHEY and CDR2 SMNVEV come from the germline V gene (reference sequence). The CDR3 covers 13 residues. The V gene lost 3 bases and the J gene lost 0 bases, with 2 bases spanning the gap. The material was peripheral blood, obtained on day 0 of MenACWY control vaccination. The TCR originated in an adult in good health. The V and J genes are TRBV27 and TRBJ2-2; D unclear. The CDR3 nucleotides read TGTGCCAGCAGTTTCCCGAACACCGGGGAGCTGTTTTTT. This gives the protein CASSFPNTGELFF.